The 15 T cell receptor beta chains below were found in one sample sequenced in a study of control samples from healthy donors and cancer patients. The data were produced by immunoSEQ multiplex PCR, yet TCRdb's version contains in-frame clones alone and is incomplete. The sample lists about 100,000 clones; approximately 95% were seen once. Sequenced: blood. These receptors all come from a man aged 18-30 years in good health.

V gene TRBV7-2 combines with J gene TRBJ1-2; D is unresolved. Deletions cut 8 bases from V and 2 bases from J, with 18 bases between. The CDR3 contains 15 residues. Per germline, CDR1 SGHTA and CDR2 FQGNSA. The CDR3, as DNA: TGTGCCAGCGGGTTTCGGGGAGAAATAAACTATGGCTACACCTTC. Its protein is CASGFRGEINYGYTF.

The V and J genes are TRBV15 and TRBJ1-1; maybe TRBD1 (5 bases). V dropped 0 bases and J dropped 12 bases, with 20 bases sitting between them. CDR1 LNHNV and CDR2 YYDKDF come from the germline V gene (reference sequence). This CDR3 has 15 residues. CDR3 in amino acids: CATSRDKGPNMKSFF. In nucleotides, the CDR3 is TGTGCCACCAGCAGAGATAAGGGACCAAACATGAAGTCTTTCTTT.

This clone was seen a handful of times. The chain uses TRBV2 and TRBJ1-6; no reliable D call. Germline V gives CDR1 SNHLY, CDR2 FYNNEI. V was shortened by 4 bases and J by 0 bases, with 7 bases between the two germline ends. This CDR3 is 15 amino acids long. As DNA, the CDR3 is TGTGCCAGCAGTGTGGAAAGCTCCTATAATTCACCCCTCCACTTT. Protein sequence: CASSVESSYNSPLHF.

The rearrangement links TRBV11-2 to TRBJ2-7, with D uncertain. The CDR3 sequence is 12 residues long. Trimming left V 2 bases short and J 6 bases short, with 8 bases between. Germline V gene data show CDR1 as SGHAT and CDR2 as FQNNGV. Here the CDR3 DNA reads TGTGCCAGCAGCTTACAAGGGTCCGAGCAGTACTTC. Its protein product is CASSLQGSEQYF.

The chain recombines TRBV5-1 with TRBJ2-3; 7 bases map to TRBD1. The V gene's germline CDR1 is SGHRS and CDR2 YFSETQ. With V trimmed by 2 bases and J by 1 base, 1 base remained unmatched. The CDR3 is 14 amino acids. In DNA, the CDR3 is TGCGCCAGCAGCTTTGACAGGGGCACAGATACGCAGTATTTT. This codes for CASSFDRGTDTQYF.

V gene TRBV10-2 combines with J gene TRBJ1-2, with no clear D. Germline CDR1 and CDR2: WSHSY and SAAADI. The CDR3 extends over 12 amino acids. The V gene lost 3 bases and the J gene lost 8 bases, with 10 bases spanning the gap. The CDR3 nucleotides read TGCGCCAGCAGTGATGACACGGGGGGCTACACCTTC. Protein product: CASSDDTGGYTF.

The chain recombines TRBV6-2 or TRBV6-3 with TRBJ2-1, with D possibly TRBD2 on 5 matching bases. The V end was cut by 2 bases, the J end by 9 bases, with 14 bases between. CDR1 MNHEY and CDR2 SVGEGT come from the germline V gene. The CDR3 has 14 amino acids. The CDR3 sequence: CASSYSRESSEQFF. The DNA of the CDR3 is TGTGCCAGCAGTTACAGTAGGGAGTCAAGTGAGCAGTTCTTC.

The chain couples TRBV13 to TRBJ2-2; 10 bases line up with TRBD1. The V gene's germline CDR1 is PRHDT and CDR2 FYEKMQ (reference sequence). The V segment lost 4 bases and the J segment 1 base; nucleotides outside the gene matches: 12. There are 19 residues in the CDR3. CDR3 amino acids: CASSYPRTGGHWNTGELFF. As DNA, the CDR3 is TGTGCCAGCAGCTACCCCAGGACAGGGGGACATTGGAACACCGGGGAGCTGTTTTTT.

This chain uses TRBV29-1 with TRBJ2-1; 14 bases fit TRBD2. V lost 4 bases, J lost 7 bases, and 15 bases stayed unmatched. The CDR3 sequence is 18 residues long. Germline CDR1 and CDR2: SQVTM and ANQGSEA. CDR3 bases: TGCAGCGTTGCGGGGGGGACTAGCGGGAGTTTAATGGGGAATGAGCAGTTCTTC. Protein: CSVAGGTSGSLMGNEQFF.

The V and J genes are TRBV6-1 and TRBJ1-1, with D possibly being TRBD1 (5 bases). Trimming removed 2 bases from V and 4 bases from J, with 17 bases in between. The CDR3 runs to 16 residues. Germline CDR1 MNHNS, CDR2 SASEGT. DNA for the CDR3: TGTGCCAGCAGTGAATCCCCAGGGTGGAGTAGCACTGAAGCTTTCTTT. Its protein product is CASSESPGWSSTEAFF.

This clone came up a few times. V and J are TRBV6-4 and TRBJ1-5, with no clear D. Per germline, CDR1 MRHNA and CDR2 SNTAGT. Trimming shortened V by 3 bases and J by 1 base, and 4 bases separated the two germline ends. CDR3 length equals 13 residues. CDR3 protein: CASSEGSNQPQHF. The DNA of the CDR3 is TGTGCCAGCAGTGAGGGGAGCAATCAGCCCCAGCATTTT.

The J gene is TRBJ2-7, the V gene TRBV25-1; D is uncertain. Germline V lookup: CDR1 MGHDK, CDR2 SYGVNS. V was trimmed by 7 bases and J by 0 bases, leaving 10 bases between them. The CDR3 is made up of 13 amino acids. The CDR3 here is CASISYGSYEQYF. CDR3 nucleotides: TGTGCCAGCATATCCTATGGCTCCTACGAGCAGTACTTC.

J is TRBJ2-7 and V is TRBV5-4; no firm D call. V dropped 2 bases and J dropped 3 bases, with 9 bases sitting between them. Germline CDR1 is SGHNT and CDR2 is YYREEE (reference sequence). This CDR3 has 13 amino acids. CDR3 loop: CASSLKHSYEQYF. CDR3 nucleotides: TGTGCCAGCAGCTTAAAGCACAGCTACGAGCAGTACTTC.

The gene calls are TRBV14 and TRBJ1-2, with a weak D call TRBD1 (6 bases). Germline CDR1 is SGHDN and CDR2 is FVKESK. CDR3 length equals 15 residues. The V and J ends lost 2 bases and 8 bases respectively, with 18 bases between them. CDR3 region: CASSQNLGQFIGYTF. The CDR3 nucleotides read TGTGCCAGCAGCCAAAACTTGGGACAATTCATCGGCTACACCTTC.

The chain combines TRBV2 with TRBJ2-1; 11 positions agree with TRBD2. V lost 3 bases to trimming and J lost 9 bases; unmatched junction nucleotides: 10. Germline CDR1 reads SNHLY; CDR2 reads FYNNEI. CDR3 length equals 16 residues. The CDR3 protein is CASSDALAGGVGEQFF. The CDR3 region has the DNA TGTGCCAGCAGTGATGCCCTAGCGGGGGGAGTTGGTGAGCAGTTCTTC.